This entry lists 25 T cell receptor beta chains sequenced from one sample in a study of cytomegalovirus exposure and HLA in healthy donors. The protocol was immunoSEQ multiplex PCR, while the TCRdb copy is restricted to in-frame clones and leaves out a portion. This table has about 150,000 clones, roughly 90% appearing once. Specimen: PBMCs. The receptors were gathered from a man aged 18 to 29 in good health and CMV-seronegative.

As for this clone: Other DNA sequences from this sample encode an identical CDR3 as well. V is TRBV9 and J is TRBJ2-2; 7 nucleotides align to TRBD1. The CDR3 is 15 residues long. Trimming removed 1 base from V and 0 bases from J; junction bases left unmatched: 0. Germline CDR1 is SGDLS and CDR2 is YYNGEE. DNA for the CDR3: TGTGCCAGCAGCGTACAGGGGGCGAACACCGGGGAGCTGTTTTTT. Residues: CASSVQGANTGELFF.

The chain uses TRBV19 and TRBJ2-5; D perhaps matches TRBD2 (5 bases). The CDR3 is 15 amino acids. Trimming took off 3 bases at V and 0 bases at J, with 11 bases between the two ends. Germline CDR1 LNHDA, CDR2 SQIVND (reference sequence). The CDR3 region has the DNA TGTGCCAGTAGTATCGGACCGGGGAACCAAGAGACCCAGTACTTC. Translated, it gives CASSIGPGNQETQYF.

The V and J genes are TRBV2 and TRBJ2-1; a possible D gene is TRBD2 (5 bases). This CDR3 is built from 11 residues. Germline lookup yields CDR1 SNHLY and CDR2 FYNNEI. The V end lost 3 bases, the J end lost 11 bases, and 8 bases lay between the germline ends. The CDR3 DNA follows: TGTGCCAGCAGTGAGGACTCGAAGCAGTTCTTC. Protein product: CASSEDSKQFF.

In this sample, this clone turned up once. The chain has TRBV29-1 and TRBJ2-6; D unclear. V shed 1 base and J shed 1 base, with 8 bases lying between them. Germline V gives CDR1 SQVTM, CDR2 ANQGSEA. CDR3 size: 15 residues. CDR3 DNA: TGCAGCGTTGAAGCATCACAGTCTGGGGCCAACGTCCTGACTTTC. Its translation is CSVEASQSGANVLTF.

The chain carries TRBV13 and TRBJ1-1; tentatively, D is TRBD1 (6 bases). Trimming pared 0 bases from V and 3 bases from J, leaving 11 bases between. The length of the CDR3 is 15 residues. Germline CDR1 is PRHDT and CDR2 is FYEKMQ (reference sequence). For the CDR3, the DNA is TGTGCCAGCAGCTTAGGGCAGGGGTTGGACACTGAAGCTTTCTTT. Its protein is CASSLGQGLDTEAFF.

This chain joins TRBV7-3 and TRBJ2-1; TRBD2 agrees at 10 bases. V dropped 5 bases and J dropped 4; count of bases not matched to a gene: 8. The germline V gene has CDR1 SGHTA and CDR2 FQGTGA. This CDR3 spans 16 amino acids. The DNA of the CDR3 is TGTGCCAGCAGCCCAGGGGCTAGCGGGGGATACAATGAGCAGTTCTTC. This translates into CASSPGASGGYNEQFF.

The rearrangement uses TRBV11-2 and TRBJ1-6; TRBD1 agrees at 7 bases. V lost 5 bases and J lost 0; bases outside the gene matches: 10. The CDR3 runs 18 residues. The germline V gene encodes CDR1 SGHAT and CDR2 FQNNGV. This CDR3 is CASSLQGPDSSYNSPLHF. As DNA, the CDR3 is TGTGCCAGCAGCCTACAGGGGCCCGATAGCTCCTATAATTCACCCCTCCACTTT. The whole variable domain, remainder taken from reference TRBV11-2 and TRBJ1-6, is EAGVAQSPRYKIIEKRQSVAFWCNPISGHATLYWYQQILGQGPKLLIQFQNNGVVDDSQLPKDRFSAERLKGVDSTLKIQPAKLEDSAVYLCASSLQGPDSSYNSPLHFGNGTRLTVT.

The count of this clone is one. CDR3 sequence (DNA): TGTGCCAGTAGTCAGGACTTCCCCTACAATGAGCAGTTCTTC. Translation: CASSQDFPYNEQFF. The chain links TRBV19 to TRBJ2-1; D perhaps matches TRBD2 (5 bases). CDR1 is LNHDA, CDR2 SQIVND, per germline (reference sequence). Trimming cost V 5 bases and J 2 bases, with 10 bases left between them. There are 14 residues in the CDR3.

V gene TRBV27 combines with J gene TRBJ2-2, with 7 bases that match TRBD1. With V trimmed by 5 bases and J by 2 bases, 5 bases remained unmatched. This CDR3 is 15 amino acids long. Germline CDR1 reads MNHEY; CDR2 reads SMNVEV (reference sequence). The CDR3 loop is CASSPWDRNTGELFF. The CDR3 region has the DNA TGTGCCAGCAGTCCCTGGGACAGAAACACCGGGGAGCTGTTTTTT.

For this clone: This CDR3 is also generated by other DNA sequences in the sample. The rearrangement uses TRBV18 and TRBJ1-5; 7 bases line up with TRBD1. CDR3 length equals 14 residues. The V segment lost 3 bases and the J segment 3 bases; nucleotides outside the gene matches: 2. The germline V gene encodes CDR1 KGHSH and CDR2 LQKENI. This CDR3 is CASSPQGDNQPQHF. As DNA, the CDR3 is TGTGCCAGCTCACCCCAGGGGGACAATCAGCCCCAGCATTTT.

The chain employs TRBV10-1 and TRBJ2-1; TRBD2 agrees at 7 bases. V shed 4 bases, J shed 9 bases, and the junction held 6 bases outside the gene matches. Germline-derived CDR1 and CDR2 are WNHNN and SYGVQD (reference sequence). The CDR3 runs to 13 residues. In DNA form, the CDR3 reads TGCGCCAGCAGTGGGACTAGTCGCGGTGAGCAGTTCTTC. Translation: CASSGTSRGEQFF.

This chain joins TRBV5-4 and TRBJ1-2, with D perhaps matching TRBD1 (5 bases). The germline V gene encodes CDR1 SGHNT and CDR2 YYREEE (reference sequence). V was trimmed by 1 base and J by 1 base, leaving 11 bases between them. CDR3 length: 15 residues. CDR3 DNA sequence: TGTGCCAGCAGCTTGTGGGGGGGGAATAACTATGGCTACACCTTC. Translated, it gives CASSLWGGNNYGYTF. The complete variable domain, with remaining parts taken from reference TRBV5-4 and TRBJ1-2, reads ETGVTQSPTHLIKTRGQQVTLRCSSQSGHNTVSWYQQALGQGPQFIFQYYREEENGRGNFPPRFSGLQFPNYSSELNVNALELDDSALYLCASSLWGGNNYGYTFGSGTRLTVV.

The chain employs TRBV6-5 and TRBJ2-3; 13 bases align to TRBD2. After removal of 4 bases from V and 6 bases from J, the junction contained 7 bases not matched to a gene. Germline assignment: CDR1 MNHEY and CDR2 SVGAGI. CDR3 length: 16 residues. In nucleotides, the CDR3 is TGTGCCAGCAGTTGGGGGTGGACTAGCGGGAGCGATACGCAGTATTTT. Its translation is CASSWGWTSGSDTQYF.

This clone has a single count. The chain carries TRBV9 and TRBJ2-5; 7 bases match TRBD1. From germline, CDR1 is SGDLS and CDR2 YYNGEE. V was pared by 4 bases and J by 5 bases, with 5 bases of the junction left unmatched. The CDR3 consists of 13 residues. CDR3 amino acids: CASSPGQLETQYF. The CDR3 DNA is TGTGCCAGCAGCCCGGGACAGCTGGAGACCCAGTACTTC.

J is TRBJ1-1 and V is TRBV11-2; D is perhaps TRBD1 (6 bases). There are 13 residues in the CDR3. V was shortened by 4 bases and J by 8 bases, with 14 bases between the two germline ends. CDR1 and CDR2 (germline): SGHAT, FQNNGV. CDR3 coding DNA: TGTGCCAGCAGCTCGAGGACAGCAGGGGAAGCTTTCTTT. Amino acids: CASSSRTAGEAFF. The variable domain in full, with the rest retrieved from reference TRBV11-2 and TRBJ1-1, is EAGVAQSPRYKIIEKRQSVAFWCNPISGHATLYWYQQILGQGPKLLIQFQNNGVVDDSQLPKDRFSAERLKGVDSTLKIQPAKLEDSAVYLCASSSRTAGEAFFGQGTRLTVV.

The CDR3 DNA sequence: TGTGCCAGCAGTGAAGGGACAGGGGCCACAGATACGCAGTATTTT. Protein: CASSEGTGATDTQYF. This sequence joins TRBV25-1 and TRBJ2-3, with TRBD1 matching over 10 bases. CDR1 is MGHDK, CDR2 SYGVNS, per germline. The CDR3 is 15 amino acids. Losses at the gene ends were 2 bases for V and 2 bases for J; bases not matched to a gene: 1.

V is TRBV29-1 and J is TRBJ2-7; perhaps TRBD1 as D (6 bases). This CDR3 region has 12 residues. The germline V and J ends were trimmed by 6 bases and 2 bases, with 11 bases remaining between them. Germline values: CDR1 SQVTM, CDR2 ANQGSEA. CDR3 nucleotides: TGCAGCGTGGGCCGGGACACCTACGAGCAGTACTTC. It is translated as CSVGRDTYEQYF.

The chain joins TRBV7-8 to TRBJ2-1, with a weak D call TRBD1 (5 bases). V was clipped by 8 bases and J by 0 bases, with 20 bases between them. The CDR3 runs 17 residues. Germline CDR1 is SGHVS and CDR2 is FQNEAQ. CDR3 amino acids: CASGHLEQGYSYNEQFF. In DNA form, the CDR3 reads TGTGCCAGCGGTCATTTAGAGCAGGGATACTCCTACAATGAGCAGTTCTTC.

The V call is TRBV7-2, the J call TRBJ2-6; no reliable D call. The CDR3 is 14 residues long. Germline lookup yields CDR1 SGHTA and CDR2 FQGNSA. Trimming removed 3 bases from V and 8 bases from J, with 11 bases in between. The CDR3 sequence is CASSFGGQSNVLTF. The CDR3 DNA follows: TGTGCCAGCAGCTTTGGTGGGCAGTCCAACGTCCTGACTTTC.

The V gene is TRBV5-1, the J gene TRBJ2-6, with a possible D match to TRBD2 (6 bases). CDR1 and CDR2 from the germline V gene are SGHRS and YFSETQ. V lost 4 bases and J 0 bases, leaving 17 bases between the germline ends. The CDR3 spans 18 residues. The CDR3 region is CASSIGGNLHSGANVLTF. CDR3 sequence (DNA): TGCGCCAGCAGCATTGGAGGGAACCTACACTCTGGGGCCAACGTCCTGACTTTC.

This chain links TRBV27 with TRBJ1-2; D uncertain. The CDR3 length is 14 residues. Germline V gene sequence: CDR1 MNHEY, CDR2 SMNVEV (reference sequence). Trimming removed 2 bases at V and 2 bases at J, with 9 bases between. CDR3 in DNA: TGTGCCAGCAGTTTAAGTAGAGGGAACTATGGCTACACCTTC. Translating gives CASSLSRGNYGYTF.

This chain connects TRBV6-4 to TRBJ2-1; maybe TRBD1 (6 bases). Trimming stripped 6 bases from V and 1 base from J, with 13 bases between. The CDR3 contains 15 residues. Germline values: CDR1 MRHNA, CDR2 SNTAGT. CDR3 residues: CASREQGFSYNEQFF. In DNA, the CDR3 is TGTGCCAGCAGGGAACAGGGATTTTCCTACAATGAGCAGTTCTTC.

This chain links TRBV27 with TRBJ2-3, with TRBD2 as a possible D gene (6 bases). The CDR3 runs 18 residues. V lost 1 base to trimming and J lost 2 bases, with 19 bases between them. Germline assignment: CDR1 MNHEY and CDR2 SMNVEV (reference sequence). In nucleotides, the CDR3 is TGTGCCAGCAGTTTATTTCCCCCCAGACTAGTAATCACAGATACGCAGTATTTT. It specifies CASSLFPPRLVITDTQYF.

The chain employs TRBV30 and TRBJ2-1; 10 bases are a match to TRBD2. Per germline, CDR1 GTSNPN and CDR2 SVGIG (reference sequence). The CDR3 is 16 residues long. With 1 base clipped from V and 3 bases from J, the junction kept 6 bases outside the gene matches. The CDR3 region is CAWSGDLAGDYNEQFF. CDR3 coding DNA: TGTGCCTGGAGTGGGGACCTAGCGGGGGACTACAATGAGCAGTTCTTC.

This clone was detected once. The chain carries TRBV27 and TRBJ1-1; D might be TRBD1 (6 bases). CDR3 length: 14 amino acids. The germline V gene has CDR1 MNHEY and CDR2 SMNVEV (reference sequence). V was shortened by 5 bases and J by 4 bases, with 14 bases between the two germline ends. The CDR3 DNA reads TGTGCCAGCAGTATTACAGGGAGGGCCACTGAAGCTTTCTTT. Protein sequence: CASSITGRATEAFF.